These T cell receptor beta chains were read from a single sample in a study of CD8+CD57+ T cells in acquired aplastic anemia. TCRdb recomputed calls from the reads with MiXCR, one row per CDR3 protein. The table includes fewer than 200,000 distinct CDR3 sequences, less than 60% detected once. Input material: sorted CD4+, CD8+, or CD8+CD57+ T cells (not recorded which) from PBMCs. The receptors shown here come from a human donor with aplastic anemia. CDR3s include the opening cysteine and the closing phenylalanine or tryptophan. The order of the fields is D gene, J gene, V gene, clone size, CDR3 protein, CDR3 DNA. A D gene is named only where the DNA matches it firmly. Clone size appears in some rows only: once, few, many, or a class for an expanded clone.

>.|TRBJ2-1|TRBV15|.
CATSRASGDGQNEQFF
TGTGCCACCAGCAGAGCCTCCGGGGACGGCCAAAATGAGCAGTTCTTC
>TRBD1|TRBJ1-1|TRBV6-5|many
CASSLEDRGAFF
TGTGCCAGCAGTTTAGAGGACAGGGGAGCTTTCTTT
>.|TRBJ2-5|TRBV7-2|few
CASSLQGQYF
TGTGCCAGCAGCTTACAGGGACAGTACTTC
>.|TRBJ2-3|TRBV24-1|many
CATSDAKGQITDTQYF
TGTGCCACCAGTGACGCCAAGGGGCAGATCACAGATACGCAGTATTTT
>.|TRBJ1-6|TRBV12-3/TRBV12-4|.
CASSSGTSPLHF
TGTGCCAGCAGTTCGGGGACTTCACCCCTCCACTTT
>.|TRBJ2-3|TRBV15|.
CATSRERGRVDTQYF
TGTGCCACCAGCAGAGAAAGGGGGAGGGTGGATACGCAGTATTTT
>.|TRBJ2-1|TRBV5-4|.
CASSLSGPKFF
TGTGCCAGCAGCTTGTCAGGGCCTAAGTTCTTC
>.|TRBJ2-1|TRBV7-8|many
CASRLLSGTGSNEQFF
TGTGCCAGCAGGCTCCTATCCGGGACGGGAAGCAATGAGCAGTTCTTC
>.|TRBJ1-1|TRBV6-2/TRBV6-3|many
CASSYRNSGAEAFF
TGTGCCAGCAGTTACAGGAACAGTGGGGCTGAAGCTTTCTTT
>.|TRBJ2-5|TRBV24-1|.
CASSTRGSGVQETQYF
TGTGCCAGCAGCACCCGGGGTAGCGGCGTCCAAGAGACCCAGTACTTC
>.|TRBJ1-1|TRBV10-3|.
CATRIGRTEAFF
TGTGCCACCCGGATCGGGAGAACTGAAGCTTTCTTT
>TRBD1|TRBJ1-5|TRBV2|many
CASRGDSFNQPQHF
TGTGCCAGCAGAGGGGACAGCTTCAATCAGCCCCAGCATTTT
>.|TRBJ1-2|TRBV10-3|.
CAIRTDGHSNYGYTF
TGTGCCATCAGGACGGACGGCCACTCTAACTATGGCTACACCTTC
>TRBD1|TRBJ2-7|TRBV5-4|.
CASSNRDRGFYEYYF
TGTGCCAGCAGCAATCGGGACAGGGGGTTCTACGAGTATTACTTC
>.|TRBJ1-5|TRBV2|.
CASMGRGSQPQHF
TGTGCCAGCATGGGGAGGGGCAGTCAGCCCCAGCATTTT
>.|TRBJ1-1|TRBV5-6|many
CASSLIGEVDTEAFF
TGTGCCAGCAGCCTCATAGGGGAGGTCGACACTGAAGCTTTCTTT
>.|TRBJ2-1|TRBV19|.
CASSPGWEQFF
TGTGCCAGTAGTCCCGGGTGGGAGCAGTTCTTC
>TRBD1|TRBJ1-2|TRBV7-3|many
CASSLSRDRVGDGYTF
TGTGCCAGCAGCTTAAGCCGGGACAGGGTAGGGGATGGCTACACCTTC
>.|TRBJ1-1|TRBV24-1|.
CATSDATPGATEAFF
TGTGCCACCAGTGATGCGACTCCGGGGGCTACTGAAGCTTTCTTT
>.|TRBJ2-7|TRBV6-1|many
CASRGGETGTYEQYF
TGTGCCAGCAGGGGGGGGGAGACAGGGACCTACGAGCAGTACTTC
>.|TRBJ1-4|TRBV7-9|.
CASSPKGQGDEKLFF
TGTGCCAGCAGCCCAAAGGGACAAGGGGATGAAAAACTGTTTTTT